This TCR beta chain was documented in a study of OX40 agonist ivuxolimab in advanced cancers. As for the study in general: Patients treated during dose escalation were battling hepatocellular carcinoma, melanoma, renal cell or head and neck cancer. Findings and caveats of the study: Partial responders receiving 0.1-3.0 mg/kg showed among the lowest clonal expansion. The CD4+ and CD8+ T cells in the blood had expanded clonally by week 6 at 0.1 to 3.0 mg/kg.

The CDR3 covers 15 residues. V lost 4 bases, J lost 0 bases, and 14 bases lay in between. Germline lookup yields CDR1 SGHRS and CDR2 YFSETQ. To note about this clone: Its antigen is unknown.

The data were produced by immunoSEQ multiplex PCR, yet TCRdb's version contains in-frame clones alone and is incomplete. Here the sample spans about 79,000 clones, approximately 92% being singletons. The sequence derives from an adult with an advanced solid tumor such as melanoma, head and neck, liver or kidney cancer. The chain recombines TRBV5-1 with TRBJ2-7; D is possibly TRBD2 (5 bases). The sample in question was CD4+ or CD8+ T cells sorted from blood, obtained in a trial of the OX40 agonist ivuxolimab. CDR3: CASSPRPRDSYEQYF. The CDR3 DNA follows: TGCGCCAGCAGCCCCCGACCGAGGGACTCCTACGAGCAGTACTTC.